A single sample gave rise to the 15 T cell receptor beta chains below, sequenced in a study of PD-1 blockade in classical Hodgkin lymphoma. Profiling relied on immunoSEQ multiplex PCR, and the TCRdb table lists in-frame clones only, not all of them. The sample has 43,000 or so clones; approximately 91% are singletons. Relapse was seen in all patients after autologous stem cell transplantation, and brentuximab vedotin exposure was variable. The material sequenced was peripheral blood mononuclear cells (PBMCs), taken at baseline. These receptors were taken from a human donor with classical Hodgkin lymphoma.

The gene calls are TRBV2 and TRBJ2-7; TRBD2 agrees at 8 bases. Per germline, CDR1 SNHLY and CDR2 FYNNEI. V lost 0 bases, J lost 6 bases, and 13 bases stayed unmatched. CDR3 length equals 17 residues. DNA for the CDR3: TGTGCCAGCAGTGAAGCGGTGGTGGCGGGGGGCCGCCTCGAGCAGTACTTC. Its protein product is CASSEAVVAGGRLEQYF.

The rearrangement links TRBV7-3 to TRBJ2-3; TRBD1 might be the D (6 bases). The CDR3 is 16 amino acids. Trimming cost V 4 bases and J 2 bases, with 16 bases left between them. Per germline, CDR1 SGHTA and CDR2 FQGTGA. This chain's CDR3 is CASSSNLQGPTDTQYF. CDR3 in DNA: TGTGCCAGCAGCTCCAACCTCCAGGGGCCCACAGATACGCAGTATTTT.

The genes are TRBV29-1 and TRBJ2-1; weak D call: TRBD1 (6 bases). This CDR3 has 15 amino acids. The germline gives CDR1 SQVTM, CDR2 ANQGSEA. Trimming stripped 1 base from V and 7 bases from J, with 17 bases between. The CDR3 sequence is CSVEVGAVFVNEQFF. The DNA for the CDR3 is TGCAGCGTTGAAGTGGGGGCGGTTTTTGTTAATGAGCAGTTCTTC.

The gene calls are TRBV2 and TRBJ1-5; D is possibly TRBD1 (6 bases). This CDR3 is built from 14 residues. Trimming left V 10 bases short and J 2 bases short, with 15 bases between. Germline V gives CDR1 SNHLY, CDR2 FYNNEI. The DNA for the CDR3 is TGTGCCACCCAACAGGGCCTTGGCAATCAGCCCCAGCATTTT. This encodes CATQQGLGNQPQHF.

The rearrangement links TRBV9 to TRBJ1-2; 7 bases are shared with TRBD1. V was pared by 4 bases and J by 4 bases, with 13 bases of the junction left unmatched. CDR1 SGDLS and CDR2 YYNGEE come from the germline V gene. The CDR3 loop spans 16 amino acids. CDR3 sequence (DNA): TGTGCCAGCAGCTATAACCGGGACAGCGCCCGCTATGGCTACACCTTC. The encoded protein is CASSYNRDSARYGYTF.

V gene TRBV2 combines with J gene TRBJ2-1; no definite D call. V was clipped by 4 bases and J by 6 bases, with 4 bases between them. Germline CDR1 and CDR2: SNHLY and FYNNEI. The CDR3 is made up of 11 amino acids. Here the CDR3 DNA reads TGTGCCAGCAGTGTTTTCAATGAGCAGTTCTTC. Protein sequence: CASSVFNEQFF.

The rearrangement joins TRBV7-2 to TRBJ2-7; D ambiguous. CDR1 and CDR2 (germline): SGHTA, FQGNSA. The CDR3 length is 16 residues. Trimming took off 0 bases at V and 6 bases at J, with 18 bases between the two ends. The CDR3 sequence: CASSLARLPLPSEQYF. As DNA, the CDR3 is TGTGCCAGCAGCTTAGCCCGACTCCCCCTCCCGTCCGAGCAGTACTTC.

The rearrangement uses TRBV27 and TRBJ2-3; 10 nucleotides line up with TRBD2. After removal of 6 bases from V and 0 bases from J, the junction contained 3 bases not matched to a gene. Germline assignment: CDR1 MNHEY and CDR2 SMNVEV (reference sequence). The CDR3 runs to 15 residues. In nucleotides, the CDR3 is TGTGCCAGCAGGACACTAGCGGGGAGCACAGATACGCAGTATTTT. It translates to CASRTLAGSTDTQYF.

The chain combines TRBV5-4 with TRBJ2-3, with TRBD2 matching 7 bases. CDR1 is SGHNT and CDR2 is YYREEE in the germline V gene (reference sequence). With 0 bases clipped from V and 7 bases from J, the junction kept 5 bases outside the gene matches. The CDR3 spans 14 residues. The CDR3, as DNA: TGTGCCAGCAGCTTGGGGCGGGAGCGGCATACGCAGTATTTT. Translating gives CASSLGRERHTQYF.

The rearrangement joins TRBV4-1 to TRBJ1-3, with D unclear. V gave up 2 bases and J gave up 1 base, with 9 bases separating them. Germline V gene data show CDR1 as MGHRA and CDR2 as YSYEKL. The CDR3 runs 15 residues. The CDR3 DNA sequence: TGCGCCAGCAGCCAACCATCGGGTTCTGGAAACACCATATATTTT. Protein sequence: CASSQPSGSGNTIYF.

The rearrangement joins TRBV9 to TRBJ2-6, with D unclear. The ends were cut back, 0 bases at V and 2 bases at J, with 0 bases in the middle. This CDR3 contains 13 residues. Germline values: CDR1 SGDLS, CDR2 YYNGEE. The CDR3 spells CASSVAGANVLTF. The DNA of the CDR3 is TGTGCCAGCAGCGTAGCTGGGGCCAACGTCCTGACTTTC.

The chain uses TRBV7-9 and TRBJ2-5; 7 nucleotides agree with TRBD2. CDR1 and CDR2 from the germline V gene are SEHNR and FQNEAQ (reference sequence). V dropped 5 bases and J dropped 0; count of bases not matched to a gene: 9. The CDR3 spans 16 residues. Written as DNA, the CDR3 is TGTGCCAGCAGCCACCTGGGGGGGAGGGACCAAGAGACCCAGTACTTC. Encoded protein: CASSHLGGRDQETQYF.

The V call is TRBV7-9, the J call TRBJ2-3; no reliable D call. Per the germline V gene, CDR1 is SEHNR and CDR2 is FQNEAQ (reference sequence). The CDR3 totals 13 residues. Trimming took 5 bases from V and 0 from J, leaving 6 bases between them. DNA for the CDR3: TGTGCCAGCAGCCCAGTGAGCACAGATACGCAGTATTTT. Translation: CASSPVSTDTQYF.

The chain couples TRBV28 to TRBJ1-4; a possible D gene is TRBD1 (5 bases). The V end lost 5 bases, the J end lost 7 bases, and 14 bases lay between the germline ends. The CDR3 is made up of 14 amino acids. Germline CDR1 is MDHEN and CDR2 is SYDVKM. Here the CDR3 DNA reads TGTGCCAGCAGTGGGGGGGGAAGGGTTGAAAAACTGTTTTTT. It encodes CASSGGGRVEKLFF. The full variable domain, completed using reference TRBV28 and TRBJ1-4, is DVKVTQSSRYLVKRTGEKVFLECVQDMDHENMFWYRQDPGLGLRLIYFSYDVKMKEKGDIPEGYSVSREKKERFSLILESASTNQTSMYLCASSGGGRVEKLFFGSGTQLSVL.

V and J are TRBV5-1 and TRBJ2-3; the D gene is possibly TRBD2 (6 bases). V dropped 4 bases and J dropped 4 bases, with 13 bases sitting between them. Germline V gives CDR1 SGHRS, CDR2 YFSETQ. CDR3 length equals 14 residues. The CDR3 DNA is TGCGCCAGCAGCATCGCCCCGGGGGCAGATACGCAGTATTTT. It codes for CASSIAPGADTQYF.